A single TCR beta chain is shown here with its context. Patients at the Seattle site were enrolled during active infection and followed longitudinally. Authors' data handling: For nucleated cells, counts were estimated from reference gene primer amplification. Here immunoSEQ multiplex PCR was the method, and the copy in TCRdb shows in-frame clones only, minus some. V, J and clone size derive from that table, while D and trimming were established from the DNA sequence. Of about 410,000 clones listed, 89% are singletons. This specimen belongs to a study of blood T cell repertoires in COVID-19. Overall study: Samples of COVID-19 (acute and convalescent) were obtained from the United States, Italy and Spain. The cDNA or gDNA used as material had been derived from T cells, B-cell-depleted T cells, or PBMCs.

Germline-derived CDR1 and CDR2 are PRHDT and FYEKMQ (reference sequence). Germline trimming cut 6 bases from V and 5 bases from J; bases unmatched to any gene: 12. This CDR3 contains 16 residues. The chain employs TRBV13 and TRBJ2-2; 7 nucleotides agree with TRBD1. This clonotype was obtained from a woman aged 40-49 years with COVID-19, enrolled during active disease. Sequenced material: peripheral blood. The CDR3 here is CASSSTGLLGTGELFF. The DNA for the CDR3 is TGTGCCAGCAGTTCGACAGGGCTTCTGGGGACCGGGGAGCTGTTTTTT.